Described below is a single T cell receptor beta chain sequence and its context. Its antigen remains unknown. No cell fractionation was done, so the repertoire covers all unsorted peripheral blood T cells. This specimen belongs to a study of HIV-infected patients and healthy controls. Overall study results and limits: CDR3 sharing between individuals was lower in HIV-infected patients than in healthy controls.

cDNA was made from about 500 ng RNA using alpha and beta constant primers. Each of the alpha and beta chains got its own library through chain-specific third strand synthesis with indices. TCRdb called the 5' RACE reads again in MiXCR, with one record for every CDR3 protein. Among more than 10,000 distinct CDR3 sequences listed, roughly 8% were seen once. This TCR was sampled from an adult in good health. The sequenced sample was blood.

The CDR3 DNA is TGTGCCAGCAGCATCGGGACAGCCACAGATACGCAGTATTTT. Its protein is CASSIGTATDTQYF. The rearrangement links TRBV5-4 to TRBJ2-3, with TRBD1 matching over 7 bases. Losses at the gene ends were 4 bases for V and 2 bases for J; bases not matched to a gene: 4. This CDR3 contains 14 residues. Per germline, CDR1 SGHNT and CDR2 YYREEE (reference sequence).